Below are 30 T cell receptor beta chains sequenced from a single sample in a study of CD8+CD57+ T cells in acquired aplastic anemia. TCR beta VDJ and CDR3 profiles were obtained from a genomic DNA template. A single record per CDR3 protein comes from TCRdb applying MiXCR to the reads. The sample consists of under 500,000 distinct CDR3 sequences, around 33% of them appearing once. Patients selected for sequencing had displayed CD8+CD57+ cell expansion by flow cytometry. The sequencing sample was made of sorted CD4+, CD8+, or CD8+CD57+ T cells (not recorded which) from PBMCs. These receptor sequences come from a human donor with aplastic anemia.

To note about this clonotype: With a much larger clone just one base away, this may be a read error. V gene TRBV7-3 combines with J gene TRBJ2-5; 10 bases are shared with TRBD1. This CDR3 spans 14 amino acids. Per the germline V gene, CDR1 is SGHTA and CDR2 is FQGTGA. The CDR3 sequence is CASSTRDRGEIQYF. CDR3 in DNA: TGTGCCAGCAGCACGCGGGACAGGGGAGAGATCCAGTACTTC.

This chain links TRBV19 with TRBJ2-2; D remains unclear. The length of the CDR3 is 14 residues. Deletions cut 3 bases from V and 4 bases from J, with 9 bases between. The germline CDR1 and CDR2 sequences are LNHDA and SQIVND (reference sequence). CDR3 region: CASSIPRRTGELFF. CDR3 in DNA: TGTGCCAGTAGTATTCCCCGGCGCACCGGGGAGCTGTTTTTT.

The rearrangement uses TRBV20-1 and TRBJ2-2, with TRBD2 matching over 8 bases. V shed 0 bases and J 6 bases; nucleotides not matched to a gene: 6. There are 15 residues in the CDR3. Germline V gene data show CDR1 as DFQATT and CDR2 as SNEGSKA (reference sequence). CDR3 region: CSAREIGRDSGELFF. CDR3 coding DNA: TGCAGTGCTAGAGAAATCGGGAGGGACTCCGGGGAGCTGTTTTTT.

The rearrangement joins TRBV18 to TRBJ2-7; 7 positions agree with TRBD2. Germline V CDR1 and CDR2: KGHSH, LQKENI. The J segment lost 2 bases and the V segment lost 4 bases, leaving 11 bases of the junction unmatched. This CDR3 is built from 16 residues. The CDR3 reads CASSLRTSPLTYEQYF. For the CDR3, the DNA is TGTGCCAGCTCACTCCGGACTAGTCCGCTGACCTACGAGCAGTACTTC.

Worth noting for this clonotype: A much more abundant neighbour one base away suggests this may be a read error. The rearrangement links TRBV7-8 to TRBJ1-1; a weak D match, TRBD1 (5 bases). This CDR3 is built from 14 residues. Deletions cut 4 bases from V and 4 bases from J, with 13 bases between. CDR1 is SGHVS, CDR2 FQNEAQ, per germline. The CDR3 DNA reads as TGTGCCAGCAGCTCGAGGGACCTTAGCACTGAAGCTTTCTTT. This gives the protein CASSSRDLSTEAFF.

The chain combines TRBV10-3 with TRBJ2-7, with D perhaps TRBD1 (6 bases). The germline V gene encodes CDR1 ENHRY and CDR2 SYGVKD. The V gene lost 5 bases and the J gene lost 2 bases, with 7 bases spanning the gap. The CDR3 totals 12 residues. The CDR3 region is CAISRDTYEQYF. The DNA for the CDR3 is TGTGCCATCAGTCGGGACACCTACGAGCAGTACTTC.

This clonotype was picked up a small number of times. The chain is built from TRBV5-1 and TRBJ2-6, with D uncertain. Trimming removed 7 bases from V and 3 bases from J, with 14 bases in between. The germline gives CDR1 SGHRS, CDR2 YFSETQ. There are 15 residues in the CDR3. The CDR3 loop is CASGAYLGGANVLTF. Here the CDR3 DNA reads TGCGCCAGCGGAGCTTATTTAGGTGGGGCCAACGTCCTGACTTTC.

V is TRBV12-3 or TRBV12-4 and J is TRBJ2-2; 10 nucleotides line up with TRBD2. After removal of 8 bases from V and 5 bases from J, the junction contained 14 bases not matched to a gene. The CDR3 loop spans 17 amino acids. The CDR3, as DNA: TGTGCCAGCGTTAAGTTCCCTAGCGGGGGAGATACCGGGGAGCTGTTTTTT. It yields the protein CASVKFPSGGDTGELFF.

This clonotype was seen repeatedly, ten times or more. V and J are TRBV19 and TRBJ2-3, with 9 nucleotides matching TRBD1. Germline V lookup: CDR1 LNHDA, CDR2 SQIVND (reference sequence). The CDR3 totals 15 residues. With 5 bases clipped from V and 4 bases from J, the junction kept 7 bases outside the gene matches. The CDR3, as DNA: TGTGCCAGTAGTGGGGACAGGGTTCGTGCAGATACGCAGTATTTT. This encodes CASSGDRVRADTQYF.

This clonotype was recorded many times. This chain links TRBV11-2 with TRBJ1-6; unclear D gene. Between the trimmed V and J ends, which lost 4 bases and 8 bases, there was a span of 15 bases. This CDR3 is built from 15 residues. From germline, CDR1 is SGHAT and CDR2 FQNNGV. The CDR3 region is CASSWRKIADSPLHF. The CDR3 nucleotides are TGTGCCAGCAGCTGGAGAAAGATTGCTGATTCACCCCTCCACTTT.

There are many counts of this clonotype. This sequence joins TRBV19 and TRBJ2-7; D is ambiguous. Trimming pared 3 bases from V and 7 bases from J, leaving 10 bases between. Looked up from germline, CDR1 is LNHDA and CDR2 is SQIVND (reference sequence). The CDR3 runs to 12 residues. CDR3 sequence: CASSINRREQYF. CDR3 nucleotides: TGTGCCAGTAGTATTAACCGGCGGGAGCAGTACTTC. Full variable domain (outside the CDR3, taken from reference TRBV19 and TRBJ2-7): DGGITQSPKYLFRKEGQNVTLSCEQNLNHDAMYWYRQDPGQGLRLIYYSQIVNDFQKGDIAEGYSVSREKKESFPLTVTSAQKNPTAFYLCASSINRREQYFGPGTRLTVT.

As regards this clonotype: One end of the junction does not line up with germline, which may come from a read error. This chain links TRBV10-3 with TRBJ2-3, with 9 bases that match TRBD1. This CDR3 spans 14 amino acids. The germline gives CDR1 ENHRY, CDR2 SYGVKD. Here the CDR3 reads CASSYDRGGGTQYF. For the CDR3, the DNA is TGTGCCAGCAGTTACGACAGGGGGGGTGGTACGCAGTATTTT.

The rearrangement joins TRBV5-1 to TRBJ2-6; D possibly uses TRBD1 or TRBD2 (6 bases each). The germline V gene encodes CDR1 SGHRS and CDR2 YFSETQ. The CDR3 has 18 residues. Trimming took 1 base from V and 1 from J, leaving 15 bases between them. The CDR3 DNA sequence: TGCGCCAGCAGCTTGTTGGAGGGGGAAATGTCTGGGGCCAACGTCCTGACTTTC. Encoded protein: CASSLLEGEMSGANVLTF.

This chain connects TRBV20-1 to TRBJ2-1; 10 bases fit TRBD2. In germline, CDR1 is DFQATT, CDR2 SNEGSKA (reference sequence). CDR3 length equals 17 residues. Trimming cost V 6 bases and J 3 bases; bases outside gene matches: 14. CDR3 sequence reads: CSAPGTSASSVYNEQFF. The CDR3 DNA sequence: TGCAGTGCGCCCGGGACTAGCGCTAGCAGTGTCTACAATGAGCAGTTCTTC.

This clonotype was detected ten times or more. The rearrangement links TRBV9 to TRBJ1-1; 7 positions match TRBD1. The V gene's germline CDR1 is SGDLS and CDR2 YYNGEE. The CDR3 is made up of 14 amino acids. V lost 0 bases, J lost 4 bases, and 3 bases stayed unmatched. The CDR3 here is CASSVVAGGTEAFF. CDR3 nucleotide sequence: TGTGCCAGCAGCGTAGTAGCAGGGGGCACTGAAGCTTTCTTT.

This clonotype was detected many times. The chain joins TRBV19 to TRBJ2-7, with a possible D match to TRBD2 (6 bases). The CDR3 sequence is 15 residues long. The V gene's germline CDR1 is LNHDA and CDR2 SQIVND (reference sequence). Trimming took off 2 bases at V and 2 bases at J, with 13 bases between the two ends. CDR3 bases: TGTGCCAGTAGTATAACCGGGACTGGAACCTACGAGCAGTACTTC. Its translation: CASSITGTGTYEQYF.

This clonotype has more than one count but fewer than ten. The V gene is TRBV20-1, the J gene TRBJ1-1; D gene unclear. CDR1 and CDR2 (germline): DFQATT, SNEGSKA (reference sequence). V lost 3 bases and J 5 bases, leaving 7 bases between the germline ends. The CDR3 runs 11 residues. CDR3 coding DNA: TGCAGTGCTAGTTACCCAACTGAAGCTTTCTTT. It encodes CSASYPTEAFF.

In this sample, this clonotype turned up a few times. The V gene is TRBV4-1, the J gene TRBJ2-7, with 11 bases matching TRBD1. Germline V gives CDR1 MGHRA, CDR2 YSYEKL. V shed 1 base and J 3 bases; nucleotides not matched to a gene: 2. The CDR3 totals 15 residues. DNA for the CDR3: TGCGCCAGCAGCCAAGCCGGGACAGGGGGCTACGAGCAGTACTTC. Protein: CASSQAGTGGYEQYF.

This clonotype was detected ten times or more. The chain combines TRBV11-2 with TRBJ1-6; unclear D gene. Per germline, CDR1 SGHAT and CDR2 FQNNGV. The CDR3 consists of 15 residues. V dropped 2 bases and J dropped 10 bases, with 15 bases sitting between them. The CDR3 here is CASSLMASRPSPLHF. The CDR3, as DNA: TGTGCCAGCAGCTTAATGGCCTCAAGACCATCACCCCTCCACTTT.

This clonotype was counted at least ten times. In DNA, the CDR3 is TGTGCCAGCAGCGTAGACGCGGGAGTCTTGTACGAGCAGTACTTC. This encodes CASSVDAGVLYEQYF. V and J are TRBV9 and TRBJ2-7, with TRBD2 identical over 7 bases. Trimming at V came to 0 bases and at J to 4 bases, leaving 7 bases not matched to a gene. Germline CDR1 reads SGDLS; CDR2 reads YYNGEE. The CDR3 runs 15 residues. The complete variable domain, with remaining parts taken from reference TRBV9 and TRBJ2-7, reads DSGVTQTPKHLITATGQRVTLRCSPRSGDLSVYWYQQSLDQGLQFLIQYYNGEERAKGNILERFSAQQFPDLHSELNLSSLELGDSALYFCASSVDAGVLYEQYFGPGTRLTVT.

There are many counts of this clonotype. The CDR3 coding sequence is TGTGCCAGTAGTATAGTCTTAACAGAAGAGACCCAGTACTTC. Amino acids: CASSIVLTEETQYF. This rearrangement joins TRBV19 to TRBJ2-5; no firm D call. CDR1 and CDR2 from the germline V gene are LNHDA and SQIVND (reference sequence). This CDR3 contains 14 residues. V was clipped by 1 base and J by 3 bases, with 9 bases between them.

The rearrangement uses TRBV5-1 and TRBJ2-1, with 9 positions matching TRBD2. The germline CDR1 and CDR2 sequences are SGHRS and YFSETQ. V gave up 2 bases and J gave up 1 base; unmatched junction bases: 1. This CDR3 contains 15 residues. CDR3 sequence: CASSFSGSSYNEQFF. The CDR3 nucleotides read TGCGCCAGCAGCTTTAGCGGGAGTTCCTACAATGAGCAGTTCTTC.

This clonotype was found many times. The chain carries TRBV7-3 and TRBJ2-7, with 12 bases that match TRBD1. Germline loops: CDR1 SGHTA, CDR2 FQGTGA. Losses at the gene ends were 5 bases for V and 1 base for J; bases not matched to a gene: 3. This CDR3 has 15 amino acids. As DNA, the CDR3 is TGTGCCAGCAGCCAGGGACAGGGGGCGTCCTACGAGCAGTACTTC. Residues: CASSQGQGASYEQYF.

In its sample, this clonotype was seen once. The chain carries TRBV29-1 and TRBJ1-2; unclear D gene. Trimming stripped 4 bases from V and 0 bases from J, with 15 bases between. The germline V gene encodes CDR1 SQVTM and CDR2 ANQGSEA. This CDR3 is 15 amino acids long. The CDR3 bases are TGCAGCGTTGGAGAGGGCAGGTCTGCTAACTATGGCTACACCTTC. Protein product: CSVGEGRSANYGYTF.

V and J are TRBV9 and TRBJ1-2; the match to TRBD1 covers 12 bases. Per germline, CDR1 SGDLS and CDR2 YYNGEE. V shed 4 bases, J shed 5 bases, and the junction held 12 bases outside the gene matches. The CDR3 extends over 17 amino acids. This chain's CDR3 is CASSLTGQGALGYGYTF. CDR3 sequence (DNA): TGTGCCAGCAGCCTGACGGGACAGGGGGCGCTAGGGTATGGCTACACCTTC.

This clonotype was picked up many times. J is TRBJ2-3 and V is TRBV9; 10 positions agree with TRBD2. The V segment lost 4 bases and the J segment 2 bases; nucleotides outside the gene matches: 7. The CDR3 is 16 amino acids. Germline CDR1 reads SGDLS; CDR2 reads YYNGEE. CDR3: CASSYASGGPTDTQYF. The CDR3 DNA reads TGTGCCAGCAGCTACGCTAGCGGGGGTCCCACAGATACGCAGTATTTT.

The chain employs TRBV7-9 and TRBJ2-5; the match to TRBD2 covers 10 bases. This CDR3 has 13 residues. V shed 7 bases and J 4 bases; nucleotides not matched to a gene: 3. Germline V lookup: CDR1 SEHNR, CDR2 FQNEAQ (reference sequence). The DNA of the CDR3 is TGTGCCAGCATAGGGACTAGCGTAGAGACCCAGTACTTC. This sequence encodes CASIGTSVETQYF.

This clonotype was seen more than once but under ten times. The chain couples TRBV7-2 to TRBJ2-7; the D gene is possibly TRBD2 (6 bases). Germline values: CDR1 SGHTA, CDR2 FQGNSA. The CDR3 is 13 amino acids. Trimming removed 3 bases at V and 5 bases at J, with 11 bases between. The CDR3 loop is CASSLGGSHEQYF. The CDR3 DNA follows: TGTGCCAGCAGCTTGGGGGGATCCCACGAGCAGTACTTC.

This clonotype has a handful of counts. It may be a read error: a sequence one base away is much more abundant. The rearrangement uses TRBV7-2 and TRBJ1-1; maybe TRBD1 (5 bases). Germline lookup yields CDR1 SGHTA and CDR2 FQGNSA. The germline V and J ends were trimmed by 5 bases and 3 bases, with 13 bases remaining between them. There are 14 residues in the CDR3. In DNA form, the CDR3 reads TGTGCCAGCAGCGCACGGGGGTTGGACACTGAAGCTTTCTTT. This gives the protein CASSARGLDTEAFF.

This clonotype showed up many times. The chain recombines TRBV2 with TRBJ2-3; tentative D call: TRBD2 (5 bases). This CDR3 is built from 15 residues. Germline CDR1 is SNHLY and CDR2 is FYNNEI. V was clipped by 3 bases and J by 2 bases, with 12 bases between them. Here the CDR3 reads CASSEDSGPTDTQYF. The CDR3 DNA reads as TGTGCCAGCAGTGAGGACTCCGGCCCCACAGATACGCAGTATTTT.